Listed below are T cell receptor beta chains from one sample, sequenced in a study of cytomegalovirus exposure and HLA in healthy donors. Generated by immunoSEQ multiplex PCR, the TCRdb table keeps only in-frame clones and is missing some. The sample shows fewer than 150,000 clones, 76% of them seen only once. Sequenced material: PBMCs. The receptors originated from a young man in good health and CMV-seronegative. CDR3s include the opening cysteine and the closing phenylalanine or tryptophan. The D gene is left open where the match is weak. The listing skips clone size in some rows; elsewhere it reads once, few, many or a size class.

-	TRBD2	TRBV30	14	TRBJ2-1	TGTGCCTGGAACGGGGGGTCCTCTTACAATGAGCAGTTCTTC	CAWNGGSSYNEQFF
once	-	TRBV7-2	14	TRBJ2-2	TGTGCCAGCAGCTTAATAGCCTTTAGCGGGGAGCTGTTTTTT	CASSLIAFSGELFF
once	TRBD1	TRBV27	15	TRBJ1-1	TGTGCCAGCCATTCCAGGGGGCTGGAGGACACTGAAGCTTTCTTT	CASHSRGLEDTEAFF
-	-	TRBV27	14	TRBJ1-5	TGTGCCAGCATCGAGCTCAGGGTAGAGCAGCCCCAGCATTTT	CASIELRVEQPQHF
-	-	TRBV13	14	TRBJ2-7	TGTGCCAGCAGCTCCCACGGGAGCTCCTACGAGCAGTACTTC	CASSSHGSSYEQYF
-	-	TRBV30	14	TRBJ1-2	TGTGCCTGGAGTCCGGGGGGTACTAACTATGGCTACACCTTC	CAWSPGGTNYGYTF
-	-	TRBV5-4	15	TRBJ1-1	TGTGCCAGCAGCTCGAGCAAGGGGCAGGCCACTGAAGCTTTCTTT	CASSSSKGQATEAFF
-	TRBD2	TRBV29-1	16	TRBJ2-1	TGCAGCGTTGATAATTGGTTAGGGACTAACTACAATGAGCAGTTCTTC	CSVDNWLGTNYNEQFF
few	TRBD2	TRBV7-9	16	TRBJ2-5	TGTGCCAGCAGCTTAGAACCTCGGGTAGCGGGGCTGGCCCAGTACTTC	CASSLEPRVAGLAQYF
-	-	TRBV27	12	TRBJ2-1	TGTGCCAGCAGTCGAATCGACAGGGAGCAGTTCTTC	CASSRIDREQFF
-	TRBD2	TRBV14	21	TRBJ2-1	TGTGCCAGCAGCCAAGAAGATTCAGCGGGGGGTTTAAGGCGATCGGTTGATGAGCAGTTCTTC	CASSQEDSAGGLRRSVDEQFF
-	TRBD2	TRBV2	14	TRBJ2-7	TGTGCCAGCAACCCCTCCCTGGGGGGGAAAGAGCAGTACTTC	CASNPSLGGKEQYF
-	TRBD2	TRBV30	16	TRBJ2-7	TGTGCCTGGAGTAGGCTAGCGGGAGGGCCTCTCCGCGAGCAGTACTTC	CAWSRLAGGPLREQYF
-	TRBD1	TRBV10-3	14	TRBJ2-2	TGTGCCACCCGGTGGCAGGGGGACACCGGGGAGCTGTTTTTT	CATRWQGDTGELFF
-	-	TRBV4-1	15	TRBJ2-7	TGCGCCAGCAGCCAAGAAGTATCGGGGTACTACGAGCAGTACTTC	CASSQEVSGYYEQYF
-	-	TRBV28	15	TRBJ1-4	TGTGCCAGCAGCGAAAATACAGGGCCCCAACAAAAACTGTTTTTT	CASSENTGPQQKLFF
-	TRBD1	TRBV11-3	14	TRBJ2-3	TGTGCCAGCAGCTACGGGACAGGCACAGATACGCAGTATTTT	CASSYGTGTDTQYF
-	TRBD1	TRBV27	14	TRBJ2-7	TGTGCCAGCAGTCCCGCGGGACAGGCTCGGGGCGAGTACTTC	CASSPAGQARGEYF
once	TRBD1	TRBV6-5	14	TRBJ1-6	TGTGCCACCCGACCGACAGGGCGCAATTCACCCCTCCACTTT	CATRPTGRNSPLHF
-	TRBD1	TRBV28	15	TRBJ1-2	TGTGCCAGCAGTTCGCCGGGACAGGGGGGTAGGGGCTACACCTTC	CASSSPGQGGRGYTF
few	-	TRBV10-1	15	TRBJ1-1	TGCGCCAGCAGTGAGTCCGGGAACCGGCGGGAAGAAGCTTTCTTT	CASSESGNRREEAFF
-	-	TRBV30	14	TRBJ2-7	TGTGCCTGGAGTGCCGGACTGTACTCCTACGAGCAGTACTTC	CAWSAGLYSYEQYF
-	-	TRBV2	14	TRBJ1-1	TGTGCCAGCAGGACTTACGGAGTGAACACTGAAGCTTTCTTT	CASRTYGVNTEAFF
-	TRBD1	TRBV7-9	16	TRBJ1-1	TGTGCCAGCAGCGCTTTTGGGACAGGGGACTTGGGGGAAGCTTTCTTT	CASSAFGTGDLGEAFF
once	TRBD1	TRBV5-6	16	TRBJ1-1	TGTGCCAGCAGCTTAGGGGGCATAGACATGAACACTGAAGCTTTCTTT	CASSLGGIDMNTEAFF
-	TRBD2	TRBV5-1	13	TRBJ2-7	TGCGCCAGCAGCCTAACTAGCGGGTACGAGCAGTACTTC	CASSLTSGYEQYF
-	TRBD1	TRBV5-6	12	TRBJ1-2	TGTGCCAGCAGCCAATACAGGGGTGGCTACACCTTC	CASSQYRGGYTF